This TCR beta chain was recorded in a study of cytomegalovirus exposure and HLA in healthy donors. Background on the study: The same platform was used for the approximately 110 validation repertoires and the 650 to 800 first-cohort repertoires, a later analysis reported.

Study findings and constraints: The study recorded fewer than 200 TCR beta chains that were cytomegalovirus-associated. In vitro testing confirmed a few CMV-associated chains as specific for CMV antigens. Most TCRs appeared rarely, but some public TCRs recurred in many donors.

This clone was observed a few times. What it binds is not known. The germline V gene has CDR1 SGHRS and CDR2 YFSETQ. Trimming took 4 bases from V and 9 from J; bases not matched to a gene: 14. The CDR3 loop spans 16 amino acids. Using immunoSEQ multiplex PCR, the repertoire was profiled, and TCRdb retains in-frame clones only, with some absent. The sample shows 200,000 to 300,000 clones, about 86% of them seen only once. Sequenced input: PBMCs. This chain links TRBV5-1 with TRBJ2-7; 12 nucleotides agree with TRBD1. The receptor was derived from a woman in her twenties or thirties in good health and CMV-seropositive. The CDR3 nucleotides read TGCGCCAGCAGCCTGGCGGGACAGGGGGCGTCACTGGCGCAGTACTTC. Translation gives CASSLAGQGASLAQYF.